The entry that follows covers one TCR beta chain sequence. Its target is not known. The data derive from a study of T cell repertoires in ileal Crohn's disease. Overall study findings and caveats: Every patient over 26.8% clonality showed endoscopic recurrence. Compared with CD4 T cells, sorted CD8 cells carried more expanded clones.

With 4 bases clipped from V and 4 bases from J, the junction kept 7 bases outside the gene matches. Germline values: CDR1 SGDLS, CDR2 YYNGEE. The CDR3 runs to 14 residues. TCRB immunosequencing input was five hundred nanograms of biopsy DNA per sample. Profiling relied on immunoSEQ multiplex PCR, and the TCRdb table lists in-frame clones only, not all of them. The sample shows about 5,200 clones, roughly 81% of them seen only once. Sequencing used ileal tissue. The receptor was isolated from an adult with Crohn's disease. The chain couples TRBV9 to TRBJ2-5; 7 bases map to TRBD2. The CDR3, as DNA: TGTGCCAGCAGCCTCCCGTCGGGGGGAGAGACCCAGTACTTC. Its translation is CASSLPSGGETQYF.